This note documents a single TCR beta chain sequence. The antigen is not known. These data belong to a study of response to subunit inactivated influenza vaccine. General study findings and limits: Each seasonal flu vaccination may recruit only limited new T cells, authors suggested.

MiXCR, applied by TCRdb to the RT-PCR reads, yields one record per CDR3 protein. This table has 450,000 to 600,000 distinct CDR3 sequences, around 8% appearing once. With 0 bases removed from V and 1 base from J, the gap between germline ends came to 13 bases. The CDR3 is 17 amino acids. Germline V CDR1 and CDR2: SGHNT, YENEEA. The sample in question was PBMCs from blood, obtained around 25 months after vaccination. The chain is built from TRBV11-3 and TRBJ1-5; D is perhaps TRBD1 (5 bases). The clonotype was recovered from a man between 50 and 70 years old who received an inactivated influenza vaccine. The CDR3: CASSLDRRDGSNQPQHF. In DNA form, the CDR3 reads TGTGCCAGCAGCTTAGATAGGAGGGACGGCAGCAATCAGCCCCAGCATTTT. The full variable domain, rest sourced from reference TRBV11-3 and TRBJ1-5, is EAGVVQSPRYKIIEKKQPVAFWCNPISGHNTLYWYLQNLGQGPELLIRYENEEAVDDSQLPKDRFSAERLKGVDSTLKIQPAELGDSAVYLCASSLDRRDGSNQPQHFGDGTRLSIL.